These 28 T cell receptor beta chains originate from one sample sequenced in a study of blood T cell repertoires in COVID-19. Clones were read by immunoSEQ multiplex PCR, and TCRdb kept only the in-frame ones, dropping some. The sample shows 100,000 or so clones, under 75% of them seen only once. Sequences were obtained from peripheral blood. These receptors came from an elderly man with acute or convalescent COVID-19.

This chain joins TRBV25-1 and TRBJ2-3; D gene unclear. Per the germline V gene, CDR1 is MGHDK and CDR2 is SYGVNS. V lost 5 bases and J lost 7, with 13 bases in between. The length of the CDR3 is 13 residues. In DNA form, the CDR3 reads TGTGCCAGCAGTCCCCGACTGGAAAATACGCAGTATTTT. Encoded protein: CASSPRLENTQYF.

This chain links TRBV18 with TRBJ2-3, with 9 bases lining up with TRBD2. V lost 11 bases to trimming and J lost 0 bases; unmatched junction nucleotides: 9. Per the germline V gene, CDR1 is KGHSH and CDR2 is LQKENI. The CDR3 covers 15 residues. CDR3 sequence reads: CASRPAGGSTDTQYF. For the CDR3, the DNA is TGTGCCTCACGGCCTGCGGGAGGGAGCACAGATACGCAGTATTTT.

The V and J genes are TRBV10-3 and TRBJ2-2; 7 bases align to TRBD2. The CDR3 totals 16 residues. Looked up from germline, CDR1 is ENHRY and CDR2 is SYGVKD. The junction had 7 bases not matched to a gene; V was cut back by 0 bases and J by 6 bases. CDR3 region: CAISESDRGRAGELFF. CDR3 nucleotides: TGTGCCATCAGTGAGTCGGATCGGGGGAGGGCCGGGGAGCTGTTTTTT.

This clone appeared a few times. The J gene is TRBJ2-1, the V gene TRBV11-3; 8 nucleotides match TRBD2. The CDR3 runs to 16 residues. In germline, CDR1 is SGHNT, CDR2 YENEEA. V shed 5 bases, J shed 6 bases, and the junction held 12 bases outside the gene matches. CDR3 region: CASSPPVAGGINEQFF. The CDR3 DNA follows: TGTGCCAGCAGCCCCCCCGTGGCGGGAGGTATCAATGAGCAGTTCTTC.

The gene calls are TRBV7-9 and TRBJ1-5, with no clear D. The germline gives CDR1 SEHNR, CDR2 FQNEAQ (reference sequence). Trimming pared 3 bases from V and 3 bases from J, leaving 12 bases between. The CDR3 totals 15 residues. CDR3 region: CASSFGSVDNQPQHF. In nucleotides, the CDR3 is TGTGCCAGCAGCTTTGGGAGCGTAGACAATCAGCCCCAGCATTTT.

The count of this clone is one. V gene TRBV18 combines with J gene TRBJ2-3; 8 positions agree with TRBD2. The CDR3 is made up of 16 amino acids. The germline CDR1 and CDR2 sequences are KGHSH and LQKENI. V dropped 5 bases and J dropped 4; count of bases not matched to a gene: 11. The CDR3 spells CASSVGVAGPADTQYF. The CDR3 DNA is TGTGCCAGCTCAGTGGGTGTAGCGGGACCCGCAGATACGCAGTATTTT.

This clone was seen a few times. J is TRBJ2-7 and V is TRBV5-1, with D perhaps matching TRBD2 (6 bases). Germline CDR1 SGHRS, CDR2 YFSETQ. V was pared by 0 bases and J by 3 bases, with 7 bases between. The CDR3 is made up of 13 amino acids. Here the CDR3 reads CASSLARDYEQYF. The CDR3 DNA is TGCGCCAGCAGCTTGGCGCGGGACTACGAGCAGTACTTC.

The CDR3 reads CATHPTGYQETQYF. The CDR3 coding sequence is TGTGCCACGCACCCGACAGGGTACCAAGAGACCCAGTACTTC. The chain is built from TRBV6-5 and TRBJ2-5; 7 bases line up with TRBD1. This CDR3 spans 14 amino acids. Germline V gene lookup returns CDR1 MNHEY and CDR2 SVGAGI. V trimming: 10 bases; J trimming: 0 bases; junction bases outside the gene matches: 8.

This rearrangement joins TRBV5-4 to TRBJ2-7, with 9 bases lining up with TRBD1. The CDR3 sequence is 16 residues long. J lost 3 bases, V lost 2 bases, and 9 bases had no gene match. Per the germline V gene, CDR1 is SGHNT and CDR2 is YYREEE (reference sequence). For the CDR3, the DNA is TGTGCCAGCAGCTTACCGGGACAGGGTACGGGCTACGAGCAGTACTTC. This codes for CASSLPGQGTGYEQYF.

The CDR3 spells CASSLAGANVLTF. CDR3 sequence (DNA): TGTGCCAGCAGTTTAGCGGGGGCCAACGTCCTGACTTTC. The V and J genes are TRBV27 and TRBJ2-6; D not certain. This CDR3 is 13 amino acids long. V lost 2 bases and J lost 4, with 3 bases in between. In germline, CDR1 is MNHEY, CDR2 SMNVEV (reference sequence).

This clone was counted between two and nine times. The V and J genes are TRBV19 and TRBJ2-1; unclear D gene. Per germline, CDR1 LNHDA and CDR2 SQIVND (reference sequence). The CDR3 runs 13 residues. Trimming left V 3 bases short and J 9 bases short, with 12 bases between. CDR3 bases: TGTGCCAGTAGTATCCAAGATCTAGGTGAGCAGTTCTTC. As protein: CASSIQDLGEQFF.

The table lists this clone with a count of one. The chain is built from TRBV6-6 and TRBJ1-4, with 8 bases identical to TRBD1. In germline, CDR1 is MNHNY, CDR2 SVGAGI (reference sequence). V lost 10 bases to trimming and J lost 2 bases; unmatched junction nucleotides: 3. The CDR3 is 13 amino acids. The CDR3 DNA follows: TGTGCCACGTGGGACAGGACTAATGAAAAACTGTTTTTT. This translates into CATWDRTNEKLFF.

The J gene is TRBJ2-3, the V gene TRBV2, with 7 bases matching TRBD2. Trimming took 7 bases from V and 3 from J; bases not matched to a gene: 7. The CDR3 has 14 residues. The V gene's germline CDR1 is SNHLY and CDR2 FYNNEI. The CDR3 protein is CASNDPAGTDTQYF. In nucleotides, the CDR3 is TGTGCCAGCAACGACCCAGCGGGGACAGATACGCAGTATTTT.

The chain uses TRBV9 and TRBJ1-5; 9 nucleotides agree with TRBD1. The CDR3 is 21 residues long. In germline, CDR1 is SGDLS, CDR2 YYNGEE. J gave up 0 bases and V 0 bases, and 16 bases lay outside the gene matches. As DNA, the CDR3 is TGTGCCAGCAGCGTAGATTTATGGGAGGGACAGGGAAGGGTTAGCAATCAGCCCCAGCATTTT. Amino acids: CASSVDLWEGQGRVSNQPQHF.

The J gene is TRBJ1-1, the V gene TRBV27; D might be TRBD1 (5 bases). The V and J ends lost 5 bases and 4 bases respectively, with 17 bases between them. Germline V gene data show CDR1 as MNHEY and CDR2 as SMNVEV (reference sequence). The length of the CDR3 is 15 residues. The CDR3 loop is CASSQYGWGGTEAFF. The DNA for the CDR3 is TGTGCCAGCAGTCAGTATGGGTGGGGGGGCACTGAAGCTTTCTTT.

This sequence joins TRBV7-6 and TRBJ2-5; perhaps TRBD2 as D (5 bases). V lost 4 bases and J 5 bases, leaving 11 bases between the germline ends. Germline assignment: CDR1 SGHVS and CDR2 FNYEAQ. The CDR3 spans 13 residues. The CDR3 nucleotides read TGTGCCAGCAGCTATACTAGGGCTGAGACCCAGTACTTC. Translation: CASSYTRAETQYF.

In regard to this clone: Given the absence of the conserved phenylalanine or tryptophan at the CDR3 end, a read error is likely. The limits of the CDR3 on the DNA are not certain, so only TCRdb's listed CDR3 is given. The V and J genes are TRBV10-2 and TRBJ1-1. Germline assignment: CDR1 WSHSY and CDR2 SAAADI. Inclusive of both ends, the CDR3 amounts to 12 amino acids. The CDR3 loop is CASGRGSDDHYL.

The chain has TRBV11-2 and TRBJ1-5; D perhaps matches TRBD1 (6 bases). The V gene lost 4 bases and the J gene lost 0 bases, with 7 bases spanning the gap. CDR1 is SGHAT, CDR2 FQNNGV, per germline. The CDR3 contains 14 residues. This CDR3 is CASSSDSSNQPQHF. DNA of the CDR3: TGTGCCAGCAGCTCGGACAGTAGCAATCAGCCCCAGCATTTT.

In this sample, this clone turned up once. This rearrangement joins TRBV9 to TRBJ1-4; no definite D call. Trimming pared 6 bases from V and 6 bases from J, leaving 12 bases between. This CDR3 is built from 13 residues. The germline V gene has CDR1 SGDLS and CDR2 YYNGEE. The CDR3 bases are TGTGCCAGCAACCCCAGCGGGCATGAAAAACTGTTTTTT. The encoded protein is CASNPSGHEKLFF.

J is TRBJ2-7 and V is TRBV3-1 (or the pseudogene TRBV3-2); TRBD2 might be the D (5 bases). V lost 8 bases and J 7 bases, leaving 12 bases between the germline ends. Germline lookup yields CDR1 LGHDT and CDR2 YNNKEL (reference sequence). The CDR3 extends over 11 amino acids. The CDR3 nucleotides are TGTGCCAGCGATACTCCGGGGGAGCAGTACTTC. Translated: CASDTPGEQYF.

This clone has only a few counts. The chain joins TRBV11-1 to TRBJ2-1; D gene ambiguous. Germline assignment: CDR1 SGHAT and CDR2 FQDESV (reference sequence). The CDR3 length is 12 residues. V was trimmed by 1 base and J by 7 bases, leaving 5 bases between them. CDR3 DNA: TGTGCCAGCAGCTTAGGTGAGAATGAGCAGTTCTTC. Its protein product is CASSLGENEQFF.

This sequence joins TRBV4-1 and TRBJ2-4, with 7 bases aligning to TRBD1. Germline assignment: CDR1 MGHRA and CDR2 YSYEKL. The CDR3 runs to 16 residues. The V gene end was trimmed by 3 bases and the J gene end by 3 bases; junction bases not matched to a gene: 8. CDR3 DNA sequence: TGCGCCAGCAGCCACCCCTTTCAGGGGGTCAAAAACATTCAGTACTTC. Translation: CASSHPFQGVKNIQYF.

This clone was recorded only once. CDR3 bases: TGTGCCACCAGTGATTCTCCAGGGGGCTATGGCTACACCTTC. Translated: CATSDSPGGYGYTF. The rearrangement joins TRBV24-1 to TRBJ1-2, with 7 bases identical to TRBD1. The CDR3 loop spans 14 amino acids. CDR1 is KGHDR and CDR2 is SFDVKD in the germline V gene. J gave up 4 bases and V 2 bases, and 3 bases lay outside the gene matches.

The chain recombines TRBV4-3 with TRBJ1-3; D gene ambiguous. Trimming shortened V by 5 bases and J by 4 bases, and 15 bases separated the two germline ends. CDR3 length: 15 residues. CDR1 and CDR2 from the germline V gene are LGHNA and YSLEER. The CDR3: CASSSLIGPGNTIYF. The CDR3 DNA reads as TGCGCCAGCAGCTCCCTAATTGGTCCCGGAAACACCATATATTTT.

This sequence joins TRBV19 and TRBJ1-5, with 7 bases aligning to TRBD1. From germline, CDR1 is LNHDA and CDR2 SQIVND (reference sequence). This CDR3 contains 15 residues. V was pared by 5 bases and J by 6 bases, with 10 bases of the junction left unmatched. CDR3 loop: CASSVGQVEFQPQHF. Here the CDR3 DNA reads TGTGCCAGTAGTGTCGGACAGGTTGAATTTCAGCCCCAGCATTTT.

The CDR3, as DNA: TGTGCCAGCAGCTCGACCGGGACTAGCGGGCTTTCCTACGAGCAGTACTTC. Its translation is CASSSTGTSGLSYEQYF. This chain uses TRBV7-2 with TRBJ2-7; 12 bases are shared with TRBD2. CDR3 length: 17 amino acids. With V trimmed by 4 bases and J by 1 base, 8 bases remained unmatched. CDR1 SGHTA and CDR2 FQGNSA come from the germline V gene. Supplemented by reference TRBV7-2 and TRBJ2-7, the full variable domain reads GAGVSQSPSNKVTEKGKDVELRCDPISGHTALYWYRQSLGQGLEFLIYFQGNSAPDKSGLPSDRFSAERTGGSVSTLTIQRTQQEDSAVYLCASSSTGTSGLSYEQYFGPGTRLTVT.

DNA for the CDR3: TGTGCCAGCAGCACCCTAGCGGGAAACATTGAGCAGTTCTTC. Its protein is CASSTLAGNIEQFF. The rearrangement uses TRBV7-9 and TRBJ2-1, with TRBD2 matching 9 bases. The CDR3 totals 14 residues. V shed 5 bases, J shed 9 bases, and the junction held 8 bases outside the gene matches. CDR1 is SEHNR and CDR2 is FQNEAQ in the germline V gene (reference sequence).

This clone was observed many times. The rearrangement joins TRBV13 to TRBJ2-4, with 9 nucleotides matching TRBD2. In germline, CDR1 is PRHDT, CDR2 FYEKMQ (reference sequence). Losses at the gene ends were 5 bases for V and 6 bases for J; bases not matched to a gene: 8. The CDR3 is 15 amino acids. This CDR3 reads CASSALTSGPNIQYF. CDR3 nucleotides: TGTGCCAGCAGCGCCCTGACTAGCGGCCCAAACATTCAGTACTTC.